The 9 T cell receptor beta chains below come from one sample, sequenced in a study of T cells in women clearing cervical HPV infection. Some clones are missing from TCRdb's copy, which holds only in-frame ones; the method was immunoSEQ multiplex PCR. The sample table sets out fewer than 25,000 clones. What was sequenced was blood buffy coat. The receptors stem from a woman between 18 and 69 years old with a cervical HPV16 infection that either progressed to CIN3+ or cleared (not recorded which).

Notes on this clone: The read terminates 3 residues ahead of where the CDR3 ends, so the germline J gene completes it. The chain carries TRBV7-9 and TRBJ2-3; 7 nucleotides match TRBD1. CDR1 is SEHNR and CDR2 is FQNEAQ in the germline V gene (reference sequence). This CDR3 region has 15 residues. The sequenced part of the CDR3 DNA is TGTGCCAGCAGCTTAGACAGGGGTTTTCAAGAGACG. It is translated as CASSLDRGFQET. The whole CDR3 protein reads CASSLDRGFQETQYF.

As regards this clone: Read coverage stops 3 residues before the CDR3 terminus; the germline J gene supplies the remainder. V gene TRBV6-1 combines with J gene TRBJ2-3; D might be TRBD1 (5 bases). The CDR3 length is 14 residues. Germline CDR1 and CDR2: MNHNS and SASEGT. V lost 2 bases to trimming and J lost 4 bases, with 10 bases between them. CDR3 residues: CASSEPSGSDTQYF. The CDR3 bases that were read are TGTGCCAGCAGTGAACCTTCAGGGTCAGATACG.

Details on this clone: The missing CDR3 end, 3 residues past where the read stops, is filled in from the germline J gene. The V and J genes are TRBV18 and TRBJ1-1; TRBD1 might be the D (5 bases). Trimming left V 6 bases short and J 1 base short, with 12 bases between. The CDR3 covers 14 residues. Germline V gene lookup returns CDR1 KGHSH and CDR2 LQKENI. This chain's CDR3 is CASSSGGSNTEAFF. The covered CDR3 bases are TGTGCCAGCTCGAGCGGGGGGTCGAACACTGAA.

With regard to this clone: From the germline J gene comes the end of the CDR3, since the read stops 3 residues before it. The genes are TRBV19 and TRBJ1-2; the match to TRBD1 covers 10 bases. Looked up from germline, CDR1 is LNHDA and CDR2 is SQIVND (reference sequence). V gave up 10 bases and J gave up 0 bases; unmatched junction bases: 11. CDR3 length: 16 amino acids. The sequenced part of the CDR3 DNA is TGTGCCATGAAGGAGGACAGGGGGGAAGCTAACTATGGC. Its translation: CAMKEDRGEANYG. The entire CDR3 protein is CAMKEDRGEANYGYTF.

A word on this clone: The read is 3 residues too short to cover the CDR3 end, so that end is filled in from the germline J gene. The V call is TRBV5-1, the J call TRBJ2-1, with D perhaps matching TRBD1 (6 bases). The CDR3 runs 15 residues. V gave up 4 bases and J gave up 0 bases, with 11 bases separating them. Germline V CDR1 and CDR2: SGHRS, YFSETQ. CDR3 DNA, as far as it was read: TGCGCCAGCAGCCCCAGGGGCAACTCCTACAATGAG. Translated: CASSPRGNSYNE. From start to end, the CDR3 is CASSPRGNSYNEQFF.

On this clone itself: The read ends 3 residues before the CDR3 terminus; that terminus is restored from the germline J gene. J is TRBJ1-1 and V is TRBV7-2; D remains unclear. Germline loops: CDR1 SGHTA, CDR2 FQGNSA. V gave up 3 bases and J gave up 5 bases, with 13 bases separating them. The CDR3 is 14 residues long. The covered CDR3 bases are TGTGCCAGCAGCTTCACGTCTATAGGGACTGAA. Translating it yields CASSFTSIGTE. The complete CDR3 reads CASSFTSIGTEAFF.

A note on this clone: The sequenced fragment ends 3 residues before the CDR3 boundary, so the rest is inferred from the germline J gene. The rearrangement links TRBV19 to TRBJ2-1, with TRBD2 identical over 9 bases. The CDR3 is 18 residues long. J lost 5 bases, V lost 5 bases, and 16 bases had no gene match. Germline V lookup: CDR1 LNHDA, CDR2 SQIVND (reference sequence). CDR3 protein: CASSGLGGVAGVHNEQFF. CDR3 DNA (partial): TGTGCCAGTAGTGGGCTTGGGGGTGTAGCGGGAGTTCACAATGAG.

The chain's CDR3 is CAISRGREMETQYF. The covered CDR3 bases are TGTGCCATCTCACGCGGGAGGGAGATGGAGACC. The chain has TRBV10-3 and TRBJ2-5; 9 positions agree with TRBD2. Read data end 3 residues before the CDR3 end; the end is taken from the germline J gene. V gave up 8 bases and J gave up 5 bases; unmatched junction bases: 9. The CDR3 has 14 residues. Germline CDR1 is ENHRY and CDR2 is SYGVKD.

For this clone: The read terminates 3 residues before the CDR3 end, so the remaining end is supplied by the germline J gene. The chain joins TRBV30 to TRBJ1-1; D may be TRBD1 (6 bases). This CDR3 contains 13 residues. In germline, CDR1 is GTSNPN, CDR2 SVGIG (reference sequence). Trimming left V 4 bases short and J 2 bases short, with 11 bases between. The CDR3 DNA, read in part, is TGTGCCTGGAAGGGACAACCAAACACTGAA. It specifies CAWKGQPNTE. The entire CDR3 protein reads CAWKGQPNTEAFF.